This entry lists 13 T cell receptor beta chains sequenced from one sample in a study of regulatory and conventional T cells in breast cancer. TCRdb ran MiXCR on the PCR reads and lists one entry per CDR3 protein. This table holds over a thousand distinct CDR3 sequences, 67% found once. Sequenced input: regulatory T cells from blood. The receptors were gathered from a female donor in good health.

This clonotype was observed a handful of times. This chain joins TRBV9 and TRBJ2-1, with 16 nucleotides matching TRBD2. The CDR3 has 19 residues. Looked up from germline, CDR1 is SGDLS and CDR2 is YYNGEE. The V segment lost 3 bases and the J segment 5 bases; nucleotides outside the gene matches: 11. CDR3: CASSAPGTSGRARNNEQFF. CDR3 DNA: TGTGCCAGCAGCGCGCCCGGGACTAGCGGGAGGGCCAGGAACAATGAGCAGTTCTTC. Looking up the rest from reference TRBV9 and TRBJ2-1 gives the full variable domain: DSGVTQTPKHLITATGQRVTLRCSPRSGDLSVYWYQQSLDQGLQFLIQYYNGEERAKGNILERFSAQQFPDLHSELNLSSLELGDSALYFCASSAPGTSGRARNNEQFFGPGTRLTVL.

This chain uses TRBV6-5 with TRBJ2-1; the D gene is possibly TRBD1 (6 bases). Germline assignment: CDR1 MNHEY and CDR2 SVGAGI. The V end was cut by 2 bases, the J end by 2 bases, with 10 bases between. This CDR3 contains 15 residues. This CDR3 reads CASSYHQGPYNEQFF. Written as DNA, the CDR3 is TGTGCCAGCAGTTACCACCAGGGGCCCTACAATGAGCAGTTCTTC.

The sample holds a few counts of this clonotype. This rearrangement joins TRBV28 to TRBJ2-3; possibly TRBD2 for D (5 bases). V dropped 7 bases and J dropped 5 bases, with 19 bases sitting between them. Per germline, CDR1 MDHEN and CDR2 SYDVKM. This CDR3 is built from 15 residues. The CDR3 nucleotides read TGTGCCAGCACCGAAAACGGACTTCACGGAGATACGCAGTATTTT. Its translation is CASTENGLHGDTQYF.

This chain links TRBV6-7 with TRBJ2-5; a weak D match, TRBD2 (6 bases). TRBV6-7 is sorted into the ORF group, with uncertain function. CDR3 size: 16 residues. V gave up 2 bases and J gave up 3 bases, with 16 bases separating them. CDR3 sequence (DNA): TGTGCCAGCAGTTACCCCCTAGCGAGACGGAAAGAGACCCAGTACTTC. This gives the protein CASSYPLARRKETQYF.

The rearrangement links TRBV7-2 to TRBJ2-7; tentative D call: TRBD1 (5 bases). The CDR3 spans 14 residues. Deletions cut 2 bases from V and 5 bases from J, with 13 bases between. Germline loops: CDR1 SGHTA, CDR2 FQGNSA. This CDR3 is CASSLQRQTHEQYF. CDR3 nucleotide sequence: TGTGCCAGCAGCTTACAAAGACAGACCCACGAGCAGTACTTC. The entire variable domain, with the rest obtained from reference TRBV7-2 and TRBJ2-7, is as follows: GAGVSQSPSNKVTEKGKDVELRCDPISGHTALYWYRQSLGQGLEFLIYFQGNSAPDKSGLPSDRFSAERTGGSVSTLTIQRTQQEDSAVYLCASSLQRQTHEQYFGPGTRLTVT.

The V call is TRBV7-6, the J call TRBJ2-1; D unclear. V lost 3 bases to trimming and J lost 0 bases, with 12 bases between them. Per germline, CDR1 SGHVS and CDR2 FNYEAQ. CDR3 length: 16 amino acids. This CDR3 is CASSLGGARSYNEQFF. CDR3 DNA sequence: TGTGCCAGCAGCTTGGGCGGAGCCCGCTCCTACAATGAGCAGTTCTTC.

CDR3: CSASWAGEETQYF. CDR3 nucleotides: TGCAGTGCTAGCTGGGCGGGGGAAGAGACCCAGTACTTC. J is TRBJ2-5 and V is TRBV20-1, with 7 bases matching TRBD2. CDR1 DFQATT and CDR2 SNEGSKA come from the germline V gene (reference sequence). V shed 3 bases and J 3 bases; nucleotides not matched to a gene: 4. CDR3 length equals 13 residues.

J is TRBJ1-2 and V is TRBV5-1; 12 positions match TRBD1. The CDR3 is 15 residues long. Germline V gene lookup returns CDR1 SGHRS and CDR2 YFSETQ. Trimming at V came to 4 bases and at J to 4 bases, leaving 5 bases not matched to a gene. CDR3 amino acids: CASSQGTGGGYGYTF. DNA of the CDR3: TGCGCCAGCAGCCAAGGGACAGGGGGCGGCTATGGCTACACCTTC.

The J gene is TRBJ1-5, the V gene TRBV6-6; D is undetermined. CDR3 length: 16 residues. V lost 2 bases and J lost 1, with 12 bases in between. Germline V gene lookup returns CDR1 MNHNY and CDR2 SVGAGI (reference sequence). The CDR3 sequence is CASSYQSPGSNQPQHF. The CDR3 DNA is TGTGCCAGCAGTTACCAATCCCCGGGGAGCAATCAGCCCCAGCATTTT.

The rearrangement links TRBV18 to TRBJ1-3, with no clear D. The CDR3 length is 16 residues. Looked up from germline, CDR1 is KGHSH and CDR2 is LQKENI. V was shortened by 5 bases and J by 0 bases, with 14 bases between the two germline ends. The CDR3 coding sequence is TGTGCCAGCTCAACGACTGGAGCATCCTCTGGAAACACCATATATTTT. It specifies CASSTTGASSGNTIYF.

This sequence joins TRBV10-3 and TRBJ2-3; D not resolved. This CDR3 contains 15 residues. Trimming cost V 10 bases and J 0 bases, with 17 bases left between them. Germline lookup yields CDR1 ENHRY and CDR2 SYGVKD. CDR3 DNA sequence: TGTGCCACCGGTTATACGGCGGCTAGCACAGATACGCAGTATTTT. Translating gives CATGYTAASTDTQYF.

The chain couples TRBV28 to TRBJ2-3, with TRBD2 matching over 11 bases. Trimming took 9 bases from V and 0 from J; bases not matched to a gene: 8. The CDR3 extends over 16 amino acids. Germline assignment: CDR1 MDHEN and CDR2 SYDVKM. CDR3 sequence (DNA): TGTGCCAGGGTTTTTAGCGGGAGGGCTAGCACAGATACGCAGTATTTT. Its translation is CARVFSGRASTDTQYF.

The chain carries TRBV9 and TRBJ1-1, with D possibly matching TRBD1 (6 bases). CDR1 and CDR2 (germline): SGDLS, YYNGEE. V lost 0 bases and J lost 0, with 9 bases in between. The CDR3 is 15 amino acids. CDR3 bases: TGTGCCAGCAGCGTAGGAGACAGGTTGAACACTGAAGCTTTCTTT. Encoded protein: CASSVGDRLNTEAFF.